This TCR beta chain was observed in a study of cytomegalovirus exposure and HLA in healthy donors. PCR used 60 Vbeta primers and 13 Jbeta primers. The protocol was immunoSEQ multiplex PCR, while the TCRdb copy is restricted to in-frame clones and leaves out a portion. The sample lists 100,000 to 150,000 clones; approximately 72% were seen once. Study outcomes and limitations: Previous analysis showed most TCR beta V segments were productive about 87% or about 30% of the time. As a later analysis showed, a missense DCLRE1C variant was linked to trimming of TCR beta V- and J-genes.

This clone has just a few counts. What it recognizes is unknown. The TCR comes from a woman in her fifties or sixties in good health and CMV-seropositive. The sequenced sample was PBMCs.

The CDR3 DNA is TGTGCCAGCTCACCACCGGGACACCGCTACGAGCAGTACTTC. Translation: CASSPPGHRYEQYF. The chain uses TRBV18 and TRBJ2-7; D possibly corresponds to TRBD1 (6 bases). Per the germline V gene, CDR1 is KGHSH and CDR2 is LQKENI. The CDR3 is 14 amino acids. Trimming pared 0 bases from V and 3 bases from J, leaving 9 bases between.